A single sample is the source of the 10 T cell receptor beta chains below, sequenced in a study of blood T cell repertoires in COVID-19. Measured with immunoSEQ multiplex PCR; TCRdb has only the in-frame clones, and not every one. The sample shows around 110,000 clones, over 65% of them seen only once. The sequenced sample was peripheral blood. Receptors were obtained from a woman between 65 and 79 years old with acute or convalescent COVID-19.

This chain uses TRBV7-6 with TRBJ1-4; D is ambiguous. The CDR3 is made up of 15 amino acids. With 1 base removed from V and 0 bases from J, the gap between germline ends came to 6 bases. Germline loops: CDR1 SGHVS, CDR2 FNYEAQ. The CDR3: CASSLGPATNEKLFF. As DNA, the CDR3 is TGTGCCAGCAGCTTAGGGCCAGCAACTAATGAAAAACTGTTTTTT. The full variable domain, completed using reference TRBV7-6 and TRBJ1-4, is GAGVSQSPRYKVTKRGQDVALRCDPISGHVSLYWYRQALGQGPEFLTYFNYEAQQDKSGLPNDRFSAERPEGSISTLTIQRTEQRDSAMYRCASSLGPATNEKLFFGSGTQLSVL.

This clone came up once. The chain carries TRBV7-9 and TRBJ1-3, with D tentatively TRBD1 (5 bases). Germline V lookup: CDR1 SEHNR, CDR2 FQNEAQ (reference sequence). This CDR3 has 15 residues. Trimming left V 3 bases short and J 0 bases short, with 9 bases between. CDR3 bases: TGTGCCAGCAGCTTCCCAGGGTACTCTGGAAACACCATATATTTT. It encodes CASSFPGYSGNTIYF.

The CDR3 nucleotides read TGTGCCAGCACCCTAGCGGGGGGGCGGGGAGAGACCCAGTACTTC. This sequence encodes CASTLAGGRGETQYF. The chain couples TRBV6-5 to TRBJ2-5; 12 nucleotides line up with TRBD2. The CDR3 extends over 15 amino acids. CDR1 MNHEY and CDR2 SVGAGI come from the germline V gene. Unmatched junction bases numbered 7, after V lost 7 bases and J lost 4 bases.

The CDR3 reads CATSLGLAGLQETQYF. CDR3 coding DNA: TGTGCCACCAGCTTGGGACTAGCGGGGCTTCAAGAGACCCAGTACTTC. The chain couples TRBV15 to TRBJ2-5; 13 bases align to TRBD2. Germline CDR1 reads LNHNV; CDR2 reads YYDKDF (reference sequence). V was clipped by 5 bases and J by 2 bases; unmatched bases: 5. This CDR3 has 16 amino acids.

This clone was found a few times. The rearrangement joins TRBV30 to TRBJ1-4; a possible D gene is TRBD1 (6 bases). V dropped 8 bases and J dropped 3 bases, with 13 bases sitting between them. CDR3 length: 13 amino acids. Germline CDR1 reads GTSNPN; CDR2 reads SVGIG (reference sequence). Here the CDR3 DNA reads TGTGCCCAAGGAGGACAGTCTAATGAAAAACTGTTTTTT. Its translation: CAQGGQSNEKLFF.

This clone has only one observation. J is TRBJ2-3 and V is TRBV6-2 or TRBV6-3, with TRBD2 matching over 9 bases. The CDR3 spans 18 residues. CDR1 is MNHEY and CDR2 is SVGEGT in the germline V gene. V trimming: 2 bases; J trimming: 4 bases; junction bases outside the gene matches: 13. The CDR3: CASSYPIRGGGASDTQYF. As DNA, the CDR3 is TGTGCCAGCAGTTACCCAATCCGGGGCGGGGGGGCTTCAGATACGCAGTATTTT.

This clone was detected a few times. The CDR3 is CASTGVFGNTIYF. The CDR3 DNA reads as TGTGCCAGTACCGGGGTATTTGGAAACACCATATATTTT. The gene calls are TRBV14 and TRBJ1-3; no definite D call. The germline CDR1 and CDR2 sequences are SGHDN and FVKESK. Trimming pared 9 bases from V and 3 bases from J, leaving 12 bases between. There are 13 residues in the CDR3.

This clone appeared a single time. This sequence joins TRBV25-1 and TRBJ1-2; 7 positions agree with TRBD1. This CDR3 spans 15 amino acids. The germline gives CDR1 MGHDK, CDR2 SYGVNS. V was clipped by 3 bases and J by 7 bases; unmatched bases: 11. The CDR3 bases are TGTGCCAGCAGTGATATGAGGGGGCGGTTTGGTGGCTACACCTTC. Amino acid sequence: CASSDMRGRFGGYTF.

The genes are TRBV7-7 and TRBJ2-3; no reliable D call. Trimming took off 1 base at V and 0 bases at J, with 8 bases between the two ends. The CDR3 sequence is 15 residues long. Looked up from germline, CDR1 is SSHAT and CDR2 is FNYEAQ (reference sequence). CDR3 sequence: CASSLGGTSTDTQYF. The CDR3 nucleotides read TGTGCCAGCAGCTTAGGCGGAACTAGCACAGATACGCAGTATTTT.

This chain joins TRBV4-3 and TRBJ1-3; D gene ambiguous. V was pared by 0 bases and J by 4 bases, with 10 bases between. The V gene's germline CDR1 is LGHNA and CDR2 YSLEER. This CDR3 spans 15 amino acids. The CDR3 region has the DNA TGCGCCAGCAGCCAAGAGACTGTGCCAGGAAACACCATATATTTT. Protein sequence: CASSQETVPGNTIYF.